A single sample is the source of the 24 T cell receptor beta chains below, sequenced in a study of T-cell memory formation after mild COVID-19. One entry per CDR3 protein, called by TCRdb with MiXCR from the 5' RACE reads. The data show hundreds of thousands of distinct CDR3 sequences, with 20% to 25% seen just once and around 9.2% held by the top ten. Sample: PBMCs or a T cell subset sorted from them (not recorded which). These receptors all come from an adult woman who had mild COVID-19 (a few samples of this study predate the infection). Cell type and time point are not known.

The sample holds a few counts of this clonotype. The CDR3 region has the DNA TGTGCCAGCAGCTTAGGGGGACTAGCGGATAACTCCTACGAGCAGTACTTC. Amino acids: CASSLGGLADNSYEQYF. The rearrangement links TRBV7-9 to TRBJ2-7; TRBD2 matches 11 bases. This CDR3 is built from 17 residues. V shed 1 base and J 0 bases; nucleotides not matched to a gene: 5. From germline, CDR1 is SEHNR and CDR2 FQNEAQ (reference sequence).

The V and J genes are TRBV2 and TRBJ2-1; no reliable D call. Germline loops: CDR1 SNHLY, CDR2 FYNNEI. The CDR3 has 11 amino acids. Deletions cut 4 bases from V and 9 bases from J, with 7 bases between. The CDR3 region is CASSVISEQFF. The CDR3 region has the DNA TGTGCCAGCAGTGTGATCAGTGAGCAGTTCTTC. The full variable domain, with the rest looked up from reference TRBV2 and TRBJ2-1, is EPEVTQTPSHQVTQMGQEVILRCVPISNHLYFYWYRQILGQKVEFLVSFYNNEISEKSEIFDDQFSVERPDGSNFTLKIRSTKLEDSAMYFCASSVISEQFFGPGTRLTVL.

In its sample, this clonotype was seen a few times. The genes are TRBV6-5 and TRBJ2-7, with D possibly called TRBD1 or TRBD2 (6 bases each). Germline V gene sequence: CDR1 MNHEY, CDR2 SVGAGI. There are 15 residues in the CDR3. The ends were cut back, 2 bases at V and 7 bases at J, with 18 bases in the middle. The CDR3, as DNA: TGTGCCAGCAGTTACGGAGAGGGGGGATGGTGGGAGCAGTACTTC. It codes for CASSYGEGGWWEQYF.

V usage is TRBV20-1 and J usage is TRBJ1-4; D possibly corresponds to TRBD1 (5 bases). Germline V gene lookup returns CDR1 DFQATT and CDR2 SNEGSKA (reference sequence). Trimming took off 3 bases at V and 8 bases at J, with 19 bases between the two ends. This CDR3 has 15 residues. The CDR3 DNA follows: TGCAGTGCTAGTAATTCCGGGGGTGGCGGAGAAAAACTGTTTTTT. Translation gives CSASNSGGGGEKLFF.

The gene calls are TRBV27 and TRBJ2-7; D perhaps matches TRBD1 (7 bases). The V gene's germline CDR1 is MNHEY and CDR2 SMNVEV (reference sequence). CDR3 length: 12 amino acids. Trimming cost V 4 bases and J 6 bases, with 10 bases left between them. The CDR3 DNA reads TGTGCCAGCAGTTCAGGGGGGATCGAGCAGTACTTC. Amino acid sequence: CASSSGGIEQYF.

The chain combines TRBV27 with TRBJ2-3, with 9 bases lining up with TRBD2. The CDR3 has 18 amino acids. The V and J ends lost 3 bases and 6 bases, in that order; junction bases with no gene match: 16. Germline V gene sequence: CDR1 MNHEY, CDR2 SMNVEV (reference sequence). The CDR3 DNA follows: TGTGCCAGCAGTTTTGGGCACTATAGCGGGAGTTTGCGGGATACGCAGTATTTT. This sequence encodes CASSFGHYSGSLRDTQYF.

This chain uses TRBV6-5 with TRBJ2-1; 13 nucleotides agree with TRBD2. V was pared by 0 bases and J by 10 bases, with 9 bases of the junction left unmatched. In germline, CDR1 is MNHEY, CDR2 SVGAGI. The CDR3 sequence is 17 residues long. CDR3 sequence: CASSYSRTSGSSEEQFF. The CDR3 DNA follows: TGTGCCAGCAGTTACTCTCGGACTAGCGGGAGCAGTGAAGAGCAGTTCTTC.

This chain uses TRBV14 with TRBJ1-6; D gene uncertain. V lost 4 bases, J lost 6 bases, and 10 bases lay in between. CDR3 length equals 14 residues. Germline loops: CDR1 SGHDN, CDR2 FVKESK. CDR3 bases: TGTGCCAGCAGCCGCCTACAATCTAATTCACCCCTCCACTTT. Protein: CASSRLQSNSPLHF.

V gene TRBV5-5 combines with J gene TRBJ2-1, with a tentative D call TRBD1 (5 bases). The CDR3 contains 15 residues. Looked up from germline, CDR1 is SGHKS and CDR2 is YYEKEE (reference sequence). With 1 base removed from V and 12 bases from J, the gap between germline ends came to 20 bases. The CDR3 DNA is TGTGCCAGCAGCTTGTCACAGGTAATGGGCGCGGCGCAGTTCTTC. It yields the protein CASSLSQVMGAAQFF.

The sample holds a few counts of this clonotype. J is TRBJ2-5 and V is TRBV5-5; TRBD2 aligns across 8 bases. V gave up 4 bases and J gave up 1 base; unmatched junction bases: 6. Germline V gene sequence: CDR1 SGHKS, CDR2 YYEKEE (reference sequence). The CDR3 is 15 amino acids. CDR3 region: CASSGRTSPQETQYF. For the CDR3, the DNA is TGTGCCAGCAGCGGCCGGACTAGCCCCCAAGAGACCCAGTACTTC.

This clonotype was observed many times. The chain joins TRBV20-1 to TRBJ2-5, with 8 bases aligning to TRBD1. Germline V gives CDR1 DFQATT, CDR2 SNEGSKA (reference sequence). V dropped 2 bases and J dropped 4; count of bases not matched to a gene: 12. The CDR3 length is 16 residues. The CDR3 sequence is CSARTATGERRETQYF. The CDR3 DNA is TGCAGTGCTAGAACAGCGACAGGGGAGCGGCGAGAGACCCAGTACTTC.

CDR3 in DNA: TGTGCCACCAGCAGAGATAAGGGGAGCTCCTATAATTCACCCCTCCACTTT. It yields the protein CATSRDKGSSYNSPLHF. The V and J genes are TRBV15 and TRBJ1-6, with D perhaps matching TRBD1 (5 bases). The CDR3 loop spans 17 amino acids. The ends were cut back, 0 bases at V and 0 bases at J, with 9 bases in the middle. The V gene's germline CDR1 is LNHNV and CDR2 YYDKDF (reference sequence).

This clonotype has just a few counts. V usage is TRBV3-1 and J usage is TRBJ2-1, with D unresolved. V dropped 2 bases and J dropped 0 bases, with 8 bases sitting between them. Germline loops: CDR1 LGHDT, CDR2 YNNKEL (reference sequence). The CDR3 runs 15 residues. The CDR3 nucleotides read TGTGCCAGCAGCCAAACGGGTAACTCCTACAATGAGCAGTTCTTC. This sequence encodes CASSQTGNSYNEQFF.

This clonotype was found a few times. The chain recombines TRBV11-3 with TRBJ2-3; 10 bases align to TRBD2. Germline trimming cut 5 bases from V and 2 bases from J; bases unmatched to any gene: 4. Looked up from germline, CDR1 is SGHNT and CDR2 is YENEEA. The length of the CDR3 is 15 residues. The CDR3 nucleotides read TGTGCCAGCAGCAACGGACTAGCGGTCACAGATACGCAGTATTTT. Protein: CASSNGLAVTDTQYF.

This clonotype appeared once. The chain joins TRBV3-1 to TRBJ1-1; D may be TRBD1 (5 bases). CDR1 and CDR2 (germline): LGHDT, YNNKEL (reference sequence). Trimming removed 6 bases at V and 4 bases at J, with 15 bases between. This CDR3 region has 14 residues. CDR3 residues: CASRNSGGGTEAFF. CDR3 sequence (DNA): TGTGCCAGCAGAAACAGCGGCGGGGGCACTGAAGCTTTCTTT.

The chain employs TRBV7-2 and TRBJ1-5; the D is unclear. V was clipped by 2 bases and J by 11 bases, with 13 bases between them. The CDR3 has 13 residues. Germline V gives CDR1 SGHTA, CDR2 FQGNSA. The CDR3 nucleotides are TGTGCCAGCAGCTTAAGCCAGCCTATGACCCAGCATTTT. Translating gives CASSLSQPMTQHF.

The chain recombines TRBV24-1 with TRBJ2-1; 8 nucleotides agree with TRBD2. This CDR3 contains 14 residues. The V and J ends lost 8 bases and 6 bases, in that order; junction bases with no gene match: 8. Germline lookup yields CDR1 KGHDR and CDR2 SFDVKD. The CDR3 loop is CATNDASGRNEQFF. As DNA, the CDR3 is TGTGCCACCAATGACGCTAGCGGGCGCAATGAGCAGTTCTTC.

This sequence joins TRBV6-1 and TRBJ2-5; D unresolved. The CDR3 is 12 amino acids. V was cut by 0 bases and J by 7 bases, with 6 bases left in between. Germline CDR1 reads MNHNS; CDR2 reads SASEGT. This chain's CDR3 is CASSEALGTQYF. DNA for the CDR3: TGTGCCAGCAGTGAAGCGCTAGGGACCCAGTACTTC.

The CDR3 protein is CASRTDVELAGRQFF. The CDR3 DNA reads TGTGCCAGCAGGACGGACGTGGAGCTAGCGGGGCGGCAGTTCTTC. This rearrangement joins TRBV2 to TRBJ2-1; the match to TRBD2 covers 9 bases. The CDR3 consists of 15 residues. J gave up 12 bases and V 6 bases, and 15 bases lay outside the gene matches. CDR1 is SNHLY, CDR2 FYNNEI, per germline.

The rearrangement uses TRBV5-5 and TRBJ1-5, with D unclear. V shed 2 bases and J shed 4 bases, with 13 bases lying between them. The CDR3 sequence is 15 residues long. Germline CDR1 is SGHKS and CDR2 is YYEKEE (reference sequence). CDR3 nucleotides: TGTGCCAGCAGCTTCCTGGAAGCGTGGAATCAGCCCCAGCATTTT. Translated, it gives CASSFLEAWNQPQHF.

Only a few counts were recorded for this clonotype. CDR3 region: CASSPIRDISYEQYF. The CDR3 DNA sequence: TGTGCCAGCAGCCCGATCCGGGACATATCCTACGAGCAGTACTTC. The rearrangement uses TRBV25-1 and TRBJ2-7, with D maybe TRBD1 (6 bases). Germline CDR1 is MGHDK and CDR2 is SYGVNS. The V and J ends lost 6 bases and 1 base respectively, with 16 bases between them. The CDR3 length is 15 residues.

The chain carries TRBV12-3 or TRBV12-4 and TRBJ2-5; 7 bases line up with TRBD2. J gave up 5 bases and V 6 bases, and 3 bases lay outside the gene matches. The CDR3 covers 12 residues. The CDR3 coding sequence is TGTGCCAGCAGGGGTAGCGGGGAGACCCAGTACTTC. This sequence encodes CASRGSGETQYF.

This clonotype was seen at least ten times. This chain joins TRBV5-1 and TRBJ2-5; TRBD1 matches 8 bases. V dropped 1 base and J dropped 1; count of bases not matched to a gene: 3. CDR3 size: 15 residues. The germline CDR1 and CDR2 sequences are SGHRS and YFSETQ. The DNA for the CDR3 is TGCGCCAGCAGCTTGCGGACAGGGTTCCAAGAGACCCAGTACTTC. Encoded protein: CASSLRTGFQETQYF.

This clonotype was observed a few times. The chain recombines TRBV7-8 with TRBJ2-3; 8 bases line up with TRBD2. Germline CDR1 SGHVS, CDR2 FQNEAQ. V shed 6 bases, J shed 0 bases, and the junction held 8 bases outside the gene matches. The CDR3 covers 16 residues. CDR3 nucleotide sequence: TGTGCCAGCAGAAAAGCGGGGGCGTCGAGCACAGATACGCAGTATTTT. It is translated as CASRKAGASSTDTQYF.